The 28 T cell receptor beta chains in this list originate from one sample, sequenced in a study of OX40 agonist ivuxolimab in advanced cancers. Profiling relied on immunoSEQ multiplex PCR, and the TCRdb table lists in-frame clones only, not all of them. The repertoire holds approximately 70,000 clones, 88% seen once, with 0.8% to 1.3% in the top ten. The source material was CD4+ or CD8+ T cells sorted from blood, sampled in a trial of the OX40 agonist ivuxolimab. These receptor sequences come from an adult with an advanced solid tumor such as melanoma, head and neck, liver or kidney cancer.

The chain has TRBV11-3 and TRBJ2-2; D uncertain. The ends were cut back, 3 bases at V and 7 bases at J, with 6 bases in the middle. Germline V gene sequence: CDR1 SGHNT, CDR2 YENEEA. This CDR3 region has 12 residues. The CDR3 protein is CASSFLGGELFF. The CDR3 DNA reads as TGTGCCAGCAGCTTTCTGGGCGGGGAGCTGTTTTTT.

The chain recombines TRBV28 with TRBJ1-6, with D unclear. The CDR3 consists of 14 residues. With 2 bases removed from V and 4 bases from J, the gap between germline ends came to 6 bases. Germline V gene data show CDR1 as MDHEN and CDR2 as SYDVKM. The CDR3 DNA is TGTGCCAGCAGTTTACACAGTTATAATTCACCCCTCCACTTT. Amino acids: CASSLHSYNSPLHF. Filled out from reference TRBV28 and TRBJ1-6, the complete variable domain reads DVKVTQSSRYLVKRTGEKVFLECVQDMDHENMFWYRQDPGLGLRLIYFSYDVKMKEKGDIPEGYSVSREKKERFSLILESASTNQTSMYLCASSLHSYNSPLHFGNGTRLTVT.

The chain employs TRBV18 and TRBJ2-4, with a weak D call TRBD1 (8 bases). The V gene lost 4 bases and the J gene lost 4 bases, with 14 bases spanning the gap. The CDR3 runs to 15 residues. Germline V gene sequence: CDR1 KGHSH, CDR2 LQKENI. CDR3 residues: CASSLLQGGKNIQYF. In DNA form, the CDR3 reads TGTGCCAGCTCACTCCTACAGGGGGGGAAAAACATTCAGTACTTC. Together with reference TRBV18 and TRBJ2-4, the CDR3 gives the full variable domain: NAGVMQNPRHLVRRRGQEARLRCSPMKGHSHVYWYRQLPEEGLKFMVYLQKENIIDESGMPKERFSAEFPKEGPSILRIQQVVRGDSAAYFCASSLLQGGKNIQYFGAGTRLSVL.

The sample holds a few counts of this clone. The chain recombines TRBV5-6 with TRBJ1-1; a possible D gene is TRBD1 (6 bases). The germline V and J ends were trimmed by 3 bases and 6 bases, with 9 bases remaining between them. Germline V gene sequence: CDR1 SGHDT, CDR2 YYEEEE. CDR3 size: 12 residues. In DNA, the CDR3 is TGTGCCAGCAGCTATAGGGGGGCTGAAGCTTTCTTT. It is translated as CASSYRGAEAFF. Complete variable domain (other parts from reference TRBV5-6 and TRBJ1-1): DAGVTQSPTHLIKTRGQQVTLRCSPKSGHDTVSWYQQALGQGPQFIFQYYEEEERQRGNFPDRFSGHQFPNYSSELNVNALLLGDSALYLCASSYRGAEAFFGQGTRLTVV.

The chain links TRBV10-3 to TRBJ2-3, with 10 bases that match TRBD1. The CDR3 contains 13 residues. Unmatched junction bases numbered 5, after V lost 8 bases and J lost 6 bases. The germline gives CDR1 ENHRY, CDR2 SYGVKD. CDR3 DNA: TGTGCCATCGGGGACAGGGGCCGTGATACGCAGTATTTT. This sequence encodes CAIGDRGRDTQYF.

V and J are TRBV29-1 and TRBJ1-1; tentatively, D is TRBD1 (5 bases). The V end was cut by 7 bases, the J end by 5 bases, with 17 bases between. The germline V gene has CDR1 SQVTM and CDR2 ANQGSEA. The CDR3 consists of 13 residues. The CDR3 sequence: CSGGTGRDTEAFF. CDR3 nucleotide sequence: TGCAGCGGGGGAACAGGTCGGGATACTGAAGCTTTCTTT. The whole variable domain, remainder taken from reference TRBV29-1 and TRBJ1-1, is SAVISQKPSRDICQRGTSLTIQCQVDSQVTMMFWYRQQPGQSLTLIATANQGSEATYESGFVIDKFPISRPNLTFSTLTVSNMSPEDSSIYLCSGGTGRDTEAFFGQGTRLTVV.

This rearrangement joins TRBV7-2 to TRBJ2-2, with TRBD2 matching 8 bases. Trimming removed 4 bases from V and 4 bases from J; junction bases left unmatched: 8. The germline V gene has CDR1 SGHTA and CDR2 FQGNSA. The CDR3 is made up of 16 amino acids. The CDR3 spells CASSSGGRIFTGELFF. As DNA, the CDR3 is TGTGCCAGCAGCTCGGGCGGGAGGATCTTCACCGGGGAGCTGTTTTTT.

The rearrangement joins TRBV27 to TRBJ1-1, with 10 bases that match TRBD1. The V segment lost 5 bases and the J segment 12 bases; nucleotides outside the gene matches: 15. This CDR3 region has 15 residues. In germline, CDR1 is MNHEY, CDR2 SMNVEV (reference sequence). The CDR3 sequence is CASSDRQGAYSRPFF. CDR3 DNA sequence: TGTGCCAGCAGTGATCGACAGGGGGCGTATTCTAGGCCTTTCTTT.

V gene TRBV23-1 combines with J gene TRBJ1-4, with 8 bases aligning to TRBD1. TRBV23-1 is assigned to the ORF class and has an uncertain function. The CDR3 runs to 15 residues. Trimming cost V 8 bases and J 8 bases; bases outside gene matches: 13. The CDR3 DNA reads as TGCGCCAGCGGGAGCCCGCTGGACAGGGTCGAAAAACTGTTTTTT. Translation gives CASGSPLDRVEKLFF.

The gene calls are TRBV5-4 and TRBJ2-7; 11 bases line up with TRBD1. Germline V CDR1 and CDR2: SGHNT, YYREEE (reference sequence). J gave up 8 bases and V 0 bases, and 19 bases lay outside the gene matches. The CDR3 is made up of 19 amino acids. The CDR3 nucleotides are TGTGCCAGCAGCTTGGAGAAGGGACAGGGGGACTTTCTCAGTTACAAGCAGTACTTC. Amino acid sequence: CASSLEKGQGDFLSYKQYF.

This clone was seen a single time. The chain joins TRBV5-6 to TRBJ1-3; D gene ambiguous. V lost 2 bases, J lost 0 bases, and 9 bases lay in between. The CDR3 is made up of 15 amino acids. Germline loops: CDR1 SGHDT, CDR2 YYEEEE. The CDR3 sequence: CASSFLRTSGNTIYF. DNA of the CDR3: TGTGCCAGCAGCTTTCTCCGGACCTCTGGAAACACCATATATTTT.

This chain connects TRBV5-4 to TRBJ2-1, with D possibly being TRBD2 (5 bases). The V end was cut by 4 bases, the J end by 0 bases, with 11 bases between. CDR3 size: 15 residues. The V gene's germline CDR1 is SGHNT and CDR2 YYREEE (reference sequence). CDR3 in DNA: TGTGCCAGCAGCCCCCGGAGGAGCTCCTACAATGAGCAGTTCTTC. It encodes CASSPRRSSYNEQFF.

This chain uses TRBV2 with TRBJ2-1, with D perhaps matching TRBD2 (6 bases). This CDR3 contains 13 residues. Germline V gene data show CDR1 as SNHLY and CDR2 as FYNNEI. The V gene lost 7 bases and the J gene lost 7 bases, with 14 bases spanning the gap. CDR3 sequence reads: CASKIQGTNEQFF. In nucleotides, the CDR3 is TGTGCCAGCAAGATACAAGGGACTAATGAGCAGTTCTTC.

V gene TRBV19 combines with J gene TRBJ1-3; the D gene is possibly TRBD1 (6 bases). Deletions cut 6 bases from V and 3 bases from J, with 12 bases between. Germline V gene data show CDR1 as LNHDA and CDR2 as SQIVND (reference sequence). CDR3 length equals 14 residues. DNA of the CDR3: TGTGCCAGTAGACCGGGACATAGTGGAAACACCATATATTTT. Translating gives CASRPGHSGNTIYF. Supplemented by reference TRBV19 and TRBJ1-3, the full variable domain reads DGGITQSPKYLFRKEGQNVTLSCEQNLNHDAMYWYRQDPGQGLRLIYYSQIVNDFQKGDIAEGYSVSREKKESFPLTVTSAQKNPTAFYLCASRPGHSGNTIYFGEGSWLTVV.

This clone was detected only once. CDR3 sequence (DNA): TGTGCCAGCACCCGGGTTGGGGGCACTGAAGCTTTCTTT. It is translated as CASTRVGGTEAFF. V is TRBV27 and J is TRBJ1-1, with D possibly being TRBD1 (5 bases). V was shortened by 7 bases and J by 4 bases, with 13 bases between the two germline ends. The CDR3 contains 13 residues. The germline V gene encodes CDR1 MNHEY and CDR2 SMNVEV (reference sequence).

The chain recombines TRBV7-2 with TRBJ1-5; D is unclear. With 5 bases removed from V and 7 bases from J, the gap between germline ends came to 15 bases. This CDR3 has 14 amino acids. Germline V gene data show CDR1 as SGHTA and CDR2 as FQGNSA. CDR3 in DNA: TGTGCCAGCAGCCCATTGGGATCCGGCCAGCCCCAGCATTTT. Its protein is CASSPLGSGQPQHF.

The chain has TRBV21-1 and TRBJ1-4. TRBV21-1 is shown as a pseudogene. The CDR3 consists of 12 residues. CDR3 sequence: CASSKVREKLFF. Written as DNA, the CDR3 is TGTGCCAGCAGCAAAGTAAGGGAAAAACTGTTTTTT.

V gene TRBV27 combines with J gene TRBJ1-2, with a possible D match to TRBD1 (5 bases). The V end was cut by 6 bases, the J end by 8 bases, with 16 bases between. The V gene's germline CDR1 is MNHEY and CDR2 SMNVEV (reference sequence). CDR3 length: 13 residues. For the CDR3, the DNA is TGTGCCAGCAGATCGCAGGGAGAGTGGGGCTACACCTTC. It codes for CASRSQGEWGYTF.

CDR3 in amino acids: CASSISGVQETQYF. The CDR3 region has the DNA TGTGCCAGTAGTATATCGGGGGTCCAAGAGACCCAGTACTTC. This rearrangement joins TRBV19 to TRBJ2-5; possibly TRBD2 for D (6 bases). V lost 2 bases and J lost 1, with 8 bases in between. CDR1 and CDR2 (germline): LNHDA, SQIVND (reference sequence). The CDR3 is made up of 14 amino acids.

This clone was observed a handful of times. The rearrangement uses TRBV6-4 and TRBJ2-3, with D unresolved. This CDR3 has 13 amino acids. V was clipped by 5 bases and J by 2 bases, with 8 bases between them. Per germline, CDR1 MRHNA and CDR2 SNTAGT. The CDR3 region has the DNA TGTGCCAGCAGTACGACCCTCACAGATACGCAGTATTTT. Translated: CASSTTLTDTQYF.

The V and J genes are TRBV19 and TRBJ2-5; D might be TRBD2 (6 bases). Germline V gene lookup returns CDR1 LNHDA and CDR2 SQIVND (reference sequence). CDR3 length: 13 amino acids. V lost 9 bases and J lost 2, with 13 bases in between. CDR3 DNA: TGTGCCAGCTCCGGGACTTATCAAGAGACCCAGTACTTC. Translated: CASSGTYQETQYF.

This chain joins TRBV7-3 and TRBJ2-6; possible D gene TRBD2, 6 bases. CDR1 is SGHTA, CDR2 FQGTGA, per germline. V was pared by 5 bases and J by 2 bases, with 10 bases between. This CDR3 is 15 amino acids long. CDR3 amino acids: CASSPTGAGANVLTF. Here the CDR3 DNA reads TGTGCCAGCAGCCCCACGGGGGCTGGGGCCAACGTCCTGACTTTC.

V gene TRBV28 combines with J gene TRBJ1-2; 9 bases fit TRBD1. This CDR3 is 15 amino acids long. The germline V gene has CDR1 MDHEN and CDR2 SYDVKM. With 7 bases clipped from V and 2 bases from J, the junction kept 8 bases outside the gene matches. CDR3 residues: CASNEQGAANYGYTF. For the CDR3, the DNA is TGTGCCAGCAACGAACAGGGGGCGGCAAACTATGGCTACACCTTC.

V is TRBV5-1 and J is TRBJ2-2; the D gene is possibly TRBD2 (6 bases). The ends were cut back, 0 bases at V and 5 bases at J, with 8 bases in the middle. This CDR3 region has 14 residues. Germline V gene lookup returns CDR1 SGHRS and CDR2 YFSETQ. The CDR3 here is CASSLAGETGELFF. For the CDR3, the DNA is TGCGCCAGCAGCTTGGCGGGGGAGACCGGGGAGCTGTTTTTT.

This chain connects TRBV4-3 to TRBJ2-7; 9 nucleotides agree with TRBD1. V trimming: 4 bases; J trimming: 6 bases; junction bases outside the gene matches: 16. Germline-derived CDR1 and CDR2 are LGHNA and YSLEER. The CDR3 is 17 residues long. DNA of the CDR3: TGCGCCAGCAGCCTTACGAGTGCGACAGGGGGACTTCTCGAGCAGTACTTC. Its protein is CASSLTSATGGLLEQYF.

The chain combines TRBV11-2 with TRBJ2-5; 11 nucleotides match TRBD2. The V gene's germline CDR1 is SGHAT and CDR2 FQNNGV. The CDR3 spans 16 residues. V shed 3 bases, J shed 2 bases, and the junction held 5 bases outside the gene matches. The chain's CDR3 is CASSFRPSGGQETQYF. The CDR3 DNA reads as TGTGCCAGCAGCTTCCGTCCTAGCGGGGGGCAAGAGACCCAGTACTTC.

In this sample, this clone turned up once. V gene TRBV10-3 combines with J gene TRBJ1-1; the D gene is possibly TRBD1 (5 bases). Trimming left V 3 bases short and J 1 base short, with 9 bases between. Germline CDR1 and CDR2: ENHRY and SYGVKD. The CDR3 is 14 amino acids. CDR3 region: CAISELGENTEAFF. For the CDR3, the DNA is TGTGCCATCAGTGAATTAGGGGAGAACACTGAAGCTTTCTTT.

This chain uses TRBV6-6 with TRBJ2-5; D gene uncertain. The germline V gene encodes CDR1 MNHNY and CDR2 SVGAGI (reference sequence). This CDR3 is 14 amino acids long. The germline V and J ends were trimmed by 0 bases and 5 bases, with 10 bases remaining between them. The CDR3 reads CASSYSSRGETQYF. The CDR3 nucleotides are TGTGCCAGCAGTTACTCGTCCCGCGGTGAGACCCAGTACTTC.